Listed below are T cell receptor beta chains from one sample, sequenced in a study of T cell responses to AZD1222 COVID-19 vaccine. Only in-frame clones appear in the TCRdb table, and some are missing; sequencing was by immunoSEQ multiplex PCR. The sample lists about 150,000 clones, 87% occurring once. This sample comprised peripheral blood, obtained on day 0 of AZD1222 vaccination. These TCRs come from an adult in good health. Each CDR3 is given with its conserved first and last residue. D genes are given only for firm matches. Some rows have no size entry. The others give once, few or many, or a class for an expanded clone.

v_gene: TRBV28
d_gene: NA
j_gene: TRBJ1-2
abundance: NA
CDR3nt: TGTGCCAGCAGTTTAAGAGGGACATTTGGCTACACCTTC
CDR3aa: CASSLRGTFGYTF

v_gene: TRBV25-1
d_gene: NA
j_gene: TRBJ1-2
abundance: NA
CDR3nt: TGTGCCAGCAGTGACCCCTATGGCTACACCTTC
CDR3aa: CASSDPYGYTF

v_gene: TRBV7-3
d_gene: TRBD2
j_gene: TRBJ2-1
abundance: NA
CDR3nt: TGTGCCAGCAGCTTGGTCGGGGGGACCGCCTACAATGAGCAGTTCTTC
CDR3aa: CASSLVGGTAYNEQFF

v_gene: TRBV18
d_gene: NA
j_gene: TRBJ2-1
abundance: NA
CDR3nt: TGTGCCAGCTCACCGGTGGCACTCCGAGTCAATGAGCAGTTCTTC
CDR3aa: CASSPVALRVNEQFF

v_gene: TRBV23-1
d_gene: TRBD1
j_gene: TRBJ1-2
abundance: NA
CDR3nt: TGCGCCAGCAGTCAATCTCTGAGGGGGCCTTACTATGGCTACACCTTC
CDR3aa: CASSQSLRGPYYGYTF

v_gene: TRBV7-9
d_gene: NA
j_gene: TRBJ2-3
abundance: NA
CDR3nt: TGTGCCAGCAGCTTAGGGGCCGGCCTCAACACAGATACGCAGTATTTT
CDR3aa: CASSLGAGLNTDTQYF

v_gene: TRBV4-1
d_gene: TRBD1
j_gene: TRBJ1-6
abundance: NA
CDR3nt: TGCGCCAGCAGCACGGGACAGGGGGACTATAATTCACCCCTCCACTTT
CDR3aa: CASSTGQGDYNSPLHF

v_gene: TRBV24-1
d_gene: NA
j_gene: TRBJ2-1
abundance: NA
CDR3nt: TGTGCCACCAGTGATTCTCCGGTAAATGAGCAGTTCTTC
CDR3aa: CATSDSPVNEQFF

v_gene: TRBV28
d_gene: TRBD1
j_gene: TRBJ1-6
abundance: NA
CDR3nt: TGTGCCAGCACGACAGGGTTGTCACCCCTCCACTTT
CDR3aa: CASTTGLSPLHF

v_gene: TRBV29-1
d_gene: NA
j_gene: TRBJ1-3
abundance: NA
CDR3nt: TGCAGCGCATCATATTACTCTGGAAACACCATATATTTT
CDR3aa: CSASYYSGNTIYF

v_gene: TRBV6-1
d_gene: NA
j_gene: TRBJ1-3
abundance: NA
CDR3nt: TGTGCCAGCAGTGAGGACAGAATCTCTGGAAACACCATATATTTT
CDR3aa: CASSEDRISGNTIYF

v_gene: TRBV7-2
d_gene: NA
j_gene: TRBJ2-5
abundance: NA
CDR3nt: TGTGCCAGCAGCCCACACCCGGGGTGGAGGGAGACCCAGTACTTC
CDR3aa: CASSPHPGWRETQYF

v_gene: TRBV4-1
d_gene: NA
j_gene: TRBJ1-1
abundance: once
CDR3nt: TGCGCCAGCAGCCCCCCTTTTTCGGCCAGGGTCCCTGAAGCTTTCTTT
CDR3aa: CASSPPFSARVPEAFF

v_gene: TRBV4-2
d_gene: NA
j_gene: TRBJ1-3
abundance: NA
CDR3nt: TGTGCCAGCAGCCAGCCGGGACTTGCTGGAAACACCATATATTTT
CDR3aa: CASSQPGLAGNTIYF

v_gene: TRBV6-5
d_gene: NA
j_gene: TRBJ1-1
abundance: NA
CDR3nt: TGTGCCAGCGGGCAGGGGAGTACTGAAGCTTTCTTT
CDR3aa: CASGQGSTEAFF

v_gene: TRBV29-1
d_gene: TRBD1
j_gene: TRBJ1-1
abundance: NA
CDR3nt: TGCAGCGGAAAGACGACAGGGGTGATGAACACTGAAGCTTTCTTT
CDR3aa: CSGKTTGVMNTEAFF

v_gene: TRBV18
d_gene: TRBD1
j_gene: TRBJ2-4
abundance: NA
CDR3nt: TGTGCCAGCTCACCACCTGGGACAGGATTAGCCAAAAACATTCAGTACTTC
CDR3aa: CASSPPGTGLAKNIQYF

v_gene: TRBV28
d_gene: TRBD1
j_gene: TRBJ2-7
abundance: NA
CDR3nt: TGTGCCAGCAGGGGACAGGGAGCCACCTACGAGCAGTACTTC
CDR3aa: CASRGQGATYEQYF

v_gene: TRBV19
d_gene: NA
j_gene: TRBJ2-1
abundance: NA
CDR3nt: TGTGCCAGTAGTGGTGCGCTTCATAGGGCAAATGAGCAGTTCTTC
CDR3aa: CASSGALHRANEQFF

v_gene: TRBV5-1
d_gene: NA
j_gene: TRBJ1-2
abundance: once
CDR3nt: TGCGCCAGCAGCTCTCGGTATGGCTACACCTTC
CDR3aa: CASSSRYGYTF

v_gene: TRBV7-2
d_gene: NA
j_gene: TRBJ2-7
abundance: NA
CDR3nt: TGTGCCAGCAGCACCACAGAGGTCCACGAGCAGTACTTC
CDR3aa: CASSTTEVHEQYF

v_gene: TRBV6-2/TRBV6-3
d_gene: NA
j_gene: TRBJ2-3
abundance: NA
CDR3nt: TGTGCCAGCAGTTACGACGTTAGCACAGATACGCAGTATTTT
CDR3aa: CASSYDVSTDTQYF

v_gene: TRBV5-1
d_gene: TRBD1
j_gene: TRBJ2-7
abundance: few
CDR3nt: TGCGCCAGCAGCTTGGCCGAGGGGGCGCGATTGTTCGAGCAGTACTTC
CDR3aa: CASSLAEGARLFEQYF

v_gene: TRBV7-3
d_gene: NA
j_gene: TRBJ1-1
abundance: NA
CDR3nt: TGTGCCAGCAGCACAACCGGAACTGAAGCTTTCTTT
CDR3aa: CASSTTGTEAFF

v_gene: TRBV2
d_gene: NA
j_gene: TRBJ1-5
abundance: NA
CDR3nt: TGTGCCAGCAGTGAACGGGGAGGAGGAGGTAGTGGCAATCAGCCCCAGCATTTT
CDR3aa: CASSERGGGGSGNQPQHF

v_gene: TRBV5-1
d_gene: NA
j_gene: TRBJ1-5
abundance: NA
CDR3nt: TGCGCCAGCAGCTTGGGCGGGGTGGGTCAGCCCCAGCATTTT
CDR3aa: CASSLGGVGQPQHF

v_gene: TRBV4-2
d_gene: TRBD2
j_gene: TRBJ2-7
abundance: NA
CDR3nt: TGTGCCAGCAGCCAAGCGAAGCGGGAGGGGACCTCCTACGAGCAGTACTTC
CDR3aa: CASSQAKREGTSYEQYF

v_gene: TRBV3-1/TRBV3-2
d_gene: NA
j_gene: TRBJ2-5
abundance: NA
CDR3nt: TGTGCCAGCAGCAATCCAGGGATGAAGACCCAGTACTTC
CDR3aa: CASSNPGMKTQYF

v_gene: TRBV5-6
d_gene: NA
j_gene: TRBJ2-7
abundance: NA
CDR3nt: TGTGCCAGCAGCTTGTTTTCTCAGGCCGGGTTCTACGAGCAGTACTTC
CDR3aa: CASSLFSQAGFYEQYF

v_gene: TRBV12-5
d_gene: TRBD1
j_gene: TRBJ2-3
abundance: NA
CDR3nt: TGTGCTTCCGGGACAGGGCAGTCAGATACGCAGTATTTT
CDR3aa: CASGTGQSDTQYF

v_gene: TRBV4-1
d_gene: NA
j_gene: TRBJ1-4
abundance: once
CDR3nt: TGCGCCCGCAGCCCACGGAGGGGGGTAGAGGAAAAACTGTTTTTT
CDR3aa: CARSPRRGVEEKLFF

v_gene: TRBV5-1
d_gene: NA
j_gene: TRBJ1-2
abundance: NA
CDR3nt: TGCGCCAGCAGCTTGCGGGGGGCCGAGTACGGCTATGGCTACACCTTC
CDR3aa: CASSLRGAEYGYGYTF

v_gene: TRBV5-6
d_gene: NA
j_gene: TRBJ1-2
abundance: NA
CDR3nt: TGTGCCAGCAGCTTGCAGGGAAACTATGGCTACACCTTC
CDR3aa: CASSLQGNYGYTF

v_gene: TRBV11-2
d_gene: TRBD1
j_gene: TRBJ1-6
abundance: NA
CDR3nt: TGTGCCAGCAGCTCAACACAGGGGATCTCACCCCTCCACTTT
CDR3aa: CASSSTQGISPLHF

v_gene: TRBV7-9
d_gene: NA
j_gene: TRBJ1-3
abundance: NA
CDR3nt: TGTGCCAGCAGCTTAGGTCAACCAGGGCAGACTGGAAACACCATATATTTT
CDR3aa: CASSLGQPGQTGNTIYF

v_gene: TRBV11-2
d_gene: TRBD1
j_gene: TRBJ1-1
abundance: NA
CDR3nt: TGTGCCAGCAGCATCAAACAGGGGGCCGACGCTGAAGCTTTCTTT
CDR3aa: CASSIKQGADAEAFF

v_gene: TRBV11-2
d_gene: TRBD2
j_gene: TRBJ2-2
abundance: once
CDR3nt: TGTGCCAGCAGCTTAGCTAGCGGCCTCACCGGGGAGCTGTTTTTT
CDR3aa: CASSLASGLTGELFF

v_gene: TRBV30
d_gene: NA
j_gene: TRBJ2-2
abundance: NA
CDR3nt: TGTGCCTGGAGTGTACGGAGGGCGGGCACCGGGGAGCTGTTTTTT
CDR3aa: CAWSVRRAGTGELFF

v_gene: TRBV30
d_gene: NA
j_gene: TRBJ1-3
abundance: NA
CDR3nt: TGTGCCTGGAGCCTAGTGACAGGAAACACCATATATTTT
CDR3aa: CAWSLVTGNTIYF

v_gene: TRBV6-5
d_gene: NA
j_gene: TRBJ2-6
abundance: NA
CDR3nt: TGTGCCAGCAGTTTAATGGGTTTTGGGGCCAACGTCCTGACTTTC
CDR3aa: CASSLMGFGANVLTF